This entry features one T cell receptor (beta chain) sequence. Relative to the germline gene, one junction end is altered; a read error may explain this. The method was immunoSEQ multiplex PCR; TCRdb's version includes in-frame clones alone and lacks a portion of them. The sample has approximately 280,000 clones; 65% to 90% are singletons. This sample is part of a study of blood T cell repertoires in COVID-19. Germline values: CDR1 MNHEY, CDR2 SVGEGT. The CDR3 runs 13 residues. The source of this sequence is a man over 45 with active or convalescent COVID-19. Sequenced material: peripheral blood. The chain links TRBV6-2 or TRBV6-3 to TRBJ2-1, with TRBD2 matching over 13 bases. DNA of the CDR3: TGTGCCAGCAGTTACCGGACTAGCGGGAGTTTGGTCTTC. It specifies CASSYRTSGSLVF.